This T cell receptor (beta chain) was captured in a study of T cell responses to AZD1222 COVID-19 vaccine. Study-wide results and limits: Vaccine-associated CD4 TCRs ranged over spike, dominating at 160-218 and 743-854.

The germline V and J ends were trimmed by 1 base and 8 bases, with 23 bases remaining between them. Germline CDR1 and CDR2: SGHTA and FQGNSA. The CDR3 length is 17 residues. With regard to this clone: The target antigen is unknown.

Some clones are missing from TCRdb's copy, which holds only in-frame ones; the method was immunoSEQ multiplex PCR. The sample carries around 130,000 clones, roughly 86% recorded once. This chain links TRBV7-2 with TRBJ1-2, with D maybe TRBD1 (5 bases). This TCR was recovered from an adult who received the AZD1222 COVID-19 vaccine. This sample comprised peripheral blood, obtained 28 days after the second AZD1222 dose. As DNA, the CDR3 is TGTGCCAGCAGCTTAGAGGGACTCGGGAGAAGGATTGGCGGCTACACCTTC. Protein sequence: CASSLEGLGRRIGGYTF.